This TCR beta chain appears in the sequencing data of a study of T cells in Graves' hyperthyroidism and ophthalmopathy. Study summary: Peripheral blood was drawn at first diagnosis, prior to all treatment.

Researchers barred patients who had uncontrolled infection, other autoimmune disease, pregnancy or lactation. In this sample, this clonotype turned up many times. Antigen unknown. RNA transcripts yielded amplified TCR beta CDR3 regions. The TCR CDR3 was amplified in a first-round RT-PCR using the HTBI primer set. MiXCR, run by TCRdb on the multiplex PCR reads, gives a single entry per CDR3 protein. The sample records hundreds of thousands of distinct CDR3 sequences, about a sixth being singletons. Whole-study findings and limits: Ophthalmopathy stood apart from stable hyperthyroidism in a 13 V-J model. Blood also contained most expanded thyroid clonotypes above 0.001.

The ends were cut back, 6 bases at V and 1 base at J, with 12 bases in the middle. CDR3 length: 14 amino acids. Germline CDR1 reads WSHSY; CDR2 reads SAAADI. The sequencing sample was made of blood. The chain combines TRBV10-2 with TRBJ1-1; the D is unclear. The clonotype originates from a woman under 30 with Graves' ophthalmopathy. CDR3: CASSHNSGNTEAFF. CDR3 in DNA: TGCGCCAGCAGCCACAACTCGGGGAACACTGAAGCTTTCTTT.